This TCR beta chain was retrieved from a study of T cell responses to AZD1222 COVID-19 vaccine. The study's findings and limits: Only 5 to 7 individuals given AZD1222 were seropositive at baseline. Spike-specific TCR breadth rose after two AZD1222 doses, and depth rose as well. Females made up more of the donors, who were largely white British, and clonal diversity may have come out too low.

V trimming: 5 bases; J trimming: 5 bases; junction bases outside the gene matches: 10. Germline values: CDR1 SGHAT, CDR2 FQNNGV. CDR3 length: 16 residues. Timing groups of about 4 and about 12 weeks for second doses were pooled. Clones were sequenced by immunoSEQ multiplex PCR, and TCRdb holds only the in-frame ones, with some missing. The repertoire holds 150,000 to 200,000 clones, with approximately 90% as singletons. As to this clone: Its target is not known.

The source of this sequence is an adult who received the AZD1222 COVID-19 vaccine. The sequenced sample was peripheral blood, obtained 28 days after the second AZD1222 dose. The chain recombines TRBV11-2 with TRBJ1-2; 11 positions agree with TRBD1. In DNA form, the CDR3 reads TGTGCCAGCAGCCCAACGATCCGGGACAGGGGGTATGGCTACACCTTC. Amino acids: CASSPTIRDRGYGYTF.